Each of the 4 T cell receptor beta chains below was sequenced from the same sample in a study of CD8+CD57+ T cells in acquired aplastic anemia. Profiling of TCR beta VDJ combinations and CDR3 sequences used genomic DNA as template. TCRdb passed the reads through MiXCR, listing each CDR3 protein once. The sample contains fewer than 300,000 distinct CDR3 sequences, roughly 80% of which appear only once. The sequenced patients had an expansion of CD8+CD57+ cells seen by flow cytometry. The sequenced sample was sorted CD4+, CD8+, or CD8+CD57+ T cells (not recorded which) from PBMCs. All receptors come from a human donor with aplastic anemia.

With regard to this clonotype: The CDR3 end shows no conserved phenylalanine or tryptophan, and so a read error is likely. It is unclear where the CDR3 begins or ends on the DNA, so no DNA is shown, and the CDR3 is as TCRdb lists it. The chain employs TRBV7-9 and TRBJ2-3. Per germline, CDR1 SEHNR and CDR2 FQNEAQ (reference sequence). The CDR3 has 13 residues if both end residues are counted. CDR3 amino acids: CASSLDLTGKTDA.

V is TRBV7-4 and J is TRBJ1-1; D is unclear. This CDR3 region has 15 residues. Looked up from germline, CDR1 is SGHVT and CDR2 is SQSDAQ. Trimming left V 5 bases short and J 12 bases short, with 25 bases between. This CDR3 reads CASSQALTGSTQPFF. DNA of the CDR3: TGTGCCAGCAGCCAAGCTCTGACTGGGAGCACACAACCTTTCTTT.

A note on this clonotype: This CDR3 fails to terminate in the conserved phenylalanine or tryptophan, so it likely reflects a read error. The chain couples TRBV6-1 to TRBJ2-3, with 8 bases that match TRBD1. The trim removed 8 bases at V and 0 bases at J, leaving 10 bases unmatched. Germline CDR1 MNHNS, CDR2 SASEGT. The CDR3 contains 16 residues. CDR3 DNA sequence: TGTGCCAGCGCGGAGACAGGGGCAACTAGCACAGATACGCAGTATCTT. This gives the protein CASAETGATSTDTQYL.

The genes are TRBV7-8 and TRBJ2-3, with D perhaps matching TRBD1 or TRBD2 (6 bases each). Germline-derived CDR1 and CDR2 are SGHVS and FQNEAQ. This CDR3 is built from 14 residues. V shed 8 bases and J shed 15 bases, with 27 bases lying between them. CDR3 nucleotide sequence: TGTGCCAGCGGGTTCGGGGGCAGACCCAATACGTATTATTTT. Its protein is CASGFGGRPNTYYF.